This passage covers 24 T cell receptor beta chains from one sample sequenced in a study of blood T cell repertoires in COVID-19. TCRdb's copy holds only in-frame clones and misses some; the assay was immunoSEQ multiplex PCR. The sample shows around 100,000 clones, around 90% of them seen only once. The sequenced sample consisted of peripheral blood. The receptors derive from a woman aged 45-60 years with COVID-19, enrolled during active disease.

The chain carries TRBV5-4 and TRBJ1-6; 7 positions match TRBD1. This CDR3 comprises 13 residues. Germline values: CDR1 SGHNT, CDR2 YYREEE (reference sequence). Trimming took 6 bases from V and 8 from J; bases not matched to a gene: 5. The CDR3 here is CASTGGMDSPLHF. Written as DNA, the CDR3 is TGTGCCAGCACAGGGGGTATGGATTCACCCCTCCACTTT. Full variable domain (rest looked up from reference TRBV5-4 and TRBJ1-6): ETGVTQSPTHLIKTRGQQVTLRCSSQSGHNTVSWYQQALGQGPQFIFQYYREEENGRGNFPPRFSGLQFPNYSSELNVNALELDDSALYLCASTGGMDSPLHFGNGTRLTVT.

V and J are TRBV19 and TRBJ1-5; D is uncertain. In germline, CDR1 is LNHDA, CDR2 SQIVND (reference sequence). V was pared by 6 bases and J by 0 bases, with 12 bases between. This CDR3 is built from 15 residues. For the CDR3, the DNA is TGTGCCAGTAGCGTTCCGGGGAGTAGCAATCAGCCCCAGCATTTT. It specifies CASSVPGSSNQPQHF.

CDR3 amino acids: CASSLLAGAVKGGTDTQYF. The CDR3 nucleotides are TGCGCCAGCAGCTTGTTAGCGGGGGCGGTGAAGGGAGGCACAGATACGCAGTATTTT. This chain connects TRBV5-1 to TRBJ2-3, with TRBD2 matching over 9 bases. Germline CDR1 SGHRS, CDR2 YFSETQ. CDR3 length: 19 amino acids. With V trimmed by 1 base and J by 1 base, 13 bases remained unmatched.

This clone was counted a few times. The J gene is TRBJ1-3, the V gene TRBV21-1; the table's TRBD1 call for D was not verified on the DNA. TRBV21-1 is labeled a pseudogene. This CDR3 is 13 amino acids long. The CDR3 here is CASRGQAGNTIYF. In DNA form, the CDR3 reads TGTGCCAGCAGGGGACAGGCTGGAAACACCATATATTTT.

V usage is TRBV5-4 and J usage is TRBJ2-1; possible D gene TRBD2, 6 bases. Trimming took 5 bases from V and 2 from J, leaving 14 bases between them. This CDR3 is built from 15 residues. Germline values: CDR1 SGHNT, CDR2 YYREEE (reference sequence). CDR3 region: CASRELGGPYNEQFF. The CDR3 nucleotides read TGTGCCAGCAGGGAACTGGGAGGCCCCTACAATGAGCAGTTCTTC.

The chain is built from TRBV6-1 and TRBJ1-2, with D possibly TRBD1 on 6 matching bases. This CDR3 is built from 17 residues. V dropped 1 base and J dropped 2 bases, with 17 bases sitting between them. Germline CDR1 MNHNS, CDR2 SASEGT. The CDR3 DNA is TGTGCCAGCAGTGAAGAAAGTTGGGGACAACGGAACTATGGCTACACCTTC. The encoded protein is CASSEESWGQRNYGYTF.

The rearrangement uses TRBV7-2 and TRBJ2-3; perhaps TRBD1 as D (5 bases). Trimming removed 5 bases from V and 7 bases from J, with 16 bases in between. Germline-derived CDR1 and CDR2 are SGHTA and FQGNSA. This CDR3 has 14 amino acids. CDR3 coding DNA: TGTGCCAGCAGCCAGGTGGCCAGGGCGAATACGCAGTATTTT. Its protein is CASSQVARANTQYF.

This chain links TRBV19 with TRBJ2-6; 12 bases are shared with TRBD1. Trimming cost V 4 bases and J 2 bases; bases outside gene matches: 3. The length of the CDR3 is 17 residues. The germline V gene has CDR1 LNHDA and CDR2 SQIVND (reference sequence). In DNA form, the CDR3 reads TGTGCCAGTAGTACCCGGGACAGGGGGCCTGGGGCCAACGTCCTGACTTTC. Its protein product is CASSTRDRGPGANVLTF.

The DNA of the CDR3 is TGTGCCAGCAGTCCACCCCCTGGGGGACTTATGAACACTGAAGCTTTCTTT. Translation: CASSPPPGGLMNTEAFF. The V and J genes are TRBV27 and TRBJ1-1; D perhaps matches TRBD1 (5 bases). Germline V gene sequence: CDR1 MNHEY, CDR2 SMNVEV (reference sequence). Trimming stripped 5 bases from V and 0 bases from J, with 19 bases between. This CDR3 is 17 amino acids long.

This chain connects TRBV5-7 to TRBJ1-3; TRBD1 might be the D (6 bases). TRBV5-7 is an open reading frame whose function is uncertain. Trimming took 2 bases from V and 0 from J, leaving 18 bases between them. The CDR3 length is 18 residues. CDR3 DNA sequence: TGTGCCAGCAGCTTCGGAACAGGGAGGGCCCCCTCTGGAAACACCATATATTTT. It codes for CASSFGTGRAPSGNTIYF.

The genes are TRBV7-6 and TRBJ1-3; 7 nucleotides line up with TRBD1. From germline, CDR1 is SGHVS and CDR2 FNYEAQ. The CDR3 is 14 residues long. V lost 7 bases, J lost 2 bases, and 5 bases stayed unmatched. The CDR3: CASKMTGTGNTIYF. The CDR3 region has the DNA TGTGCCAGCAAAATGACAGGGACTGGAAACACCATATATTTT.

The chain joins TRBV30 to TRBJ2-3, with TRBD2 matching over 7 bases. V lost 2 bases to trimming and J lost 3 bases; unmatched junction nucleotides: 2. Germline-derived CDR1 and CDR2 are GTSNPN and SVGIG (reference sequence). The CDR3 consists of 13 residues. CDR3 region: CAWSLGRTDTQYF. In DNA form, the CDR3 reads TGTGCCTGGAGTCTCGGGAGGACAGATACGCAGTATTTT. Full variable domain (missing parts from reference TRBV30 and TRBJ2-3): SQTIHQWPATLVQPVGSPLSLECTVEGTSNPNLYWYRQAAGRGLQLLFYSVGIGQISSEVPQNLSASRPQDRQFILSSKKLLLSDSGFYLCAWSLGRTDTQYFGPGTRLTVL.

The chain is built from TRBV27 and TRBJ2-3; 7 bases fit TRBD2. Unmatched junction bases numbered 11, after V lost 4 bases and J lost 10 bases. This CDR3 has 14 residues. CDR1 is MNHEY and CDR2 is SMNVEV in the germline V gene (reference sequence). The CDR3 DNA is TGTGCCAGCAGTTCCCCTTTTTATCGGGAGGCGCAGTATTTT. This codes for CASSSPFYREAQYF.

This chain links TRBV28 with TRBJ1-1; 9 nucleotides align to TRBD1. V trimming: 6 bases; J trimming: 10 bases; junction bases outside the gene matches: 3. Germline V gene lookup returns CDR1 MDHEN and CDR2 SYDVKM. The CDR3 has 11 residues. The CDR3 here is CASSQDRGAFF. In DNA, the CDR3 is TGTGCCAGCAGCCAGGACAGGGGAGCTTTCTTT.

CDR3 coding DNA: TGTGCCAGCAGTTTGTTGGGGGCACCCAATTCACCCCTCCACTTT. Protein product: CASSLLGAPNSPLHF. The J gene is TRBJ1-6, the V gene TRBV27, with a possible D match to TRBD1 (6 bases). Germline V gives CDR1 MNHEY, CDR2 SMNVEV (reference sequence). This CDR3 spans 15 amino acids. V was shortened by 3 bases and J by 7 bases, with 13 bases between the two germline ends.

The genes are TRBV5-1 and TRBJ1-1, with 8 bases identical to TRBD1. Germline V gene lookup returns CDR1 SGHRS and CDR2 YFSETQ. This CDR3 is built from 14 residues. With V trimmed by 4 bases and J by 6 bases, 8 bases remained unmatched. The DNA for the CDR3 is TGCGCCAGCAGCGCACAGGGGGGGACCGCTGAAGCTTTCTTT. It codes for CASSAQGGTAEAFF.

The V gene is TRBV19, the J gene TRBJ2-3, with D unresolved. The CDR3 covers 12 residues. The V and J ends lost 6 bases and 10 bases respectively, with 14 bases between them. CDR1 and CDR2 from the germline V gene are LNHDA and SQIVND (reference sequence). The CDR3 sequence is CASRSVRPPQYF. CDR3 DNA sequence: TGTGCCAGTAGAAGCGTGCGGCCCCCGCAGTATTTT.

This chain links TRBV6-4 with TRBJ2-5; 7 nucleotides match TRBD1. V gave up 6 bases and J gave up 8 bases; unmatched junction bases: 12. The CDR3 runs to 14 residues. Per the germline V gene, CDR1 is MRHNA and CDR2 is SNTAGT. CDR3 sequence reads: CASRGQPGQLTQYF. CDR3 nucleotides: TGTGCCAGCAGGGGACAGCCGGGGCAACTCACCCAGTACTTC.

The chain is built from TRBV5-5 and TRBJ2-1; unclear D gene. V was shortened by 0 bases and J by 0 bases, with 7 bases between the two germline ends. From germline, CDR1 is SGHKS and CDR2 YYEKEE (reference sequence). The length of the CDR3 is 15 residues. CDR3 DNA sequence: TGTGCCAGCAGCTTGGCAGTCAGCTCCTACAATGAGCAGTTCTTC. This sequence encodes CASSLAVSSYNEQFF. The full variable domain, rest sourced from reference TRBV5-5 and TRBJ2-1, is DAGVTQSPTHLIKTRGQQVTLRCSPISGHKSVSWYQQVLGQGPQFIFQYYEKEERGRGNFPDRFSARQFPNYSSELNVNALLLGDSALYLCASSLAVSSYNEQFFGPGTRLTVL.

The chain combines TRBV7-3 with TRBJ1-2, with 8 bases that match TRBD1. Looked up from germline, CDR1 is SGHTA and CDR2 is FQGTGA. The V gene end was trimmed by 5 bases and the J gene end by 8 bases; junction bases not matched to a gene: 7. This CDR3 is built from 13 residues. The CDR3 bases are TGTGCCAGCAGCCCCGACAGGGGTGGGGGCTACACCTTC. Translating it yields CASSPDRGGGYTF. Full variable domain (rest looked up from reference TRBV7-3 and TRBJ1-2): GAGVSQTPSNKVTEKGKYVELRCDPISGHTALYWYRQSLGQGPEFLIYFQGTGAADDSGLPNDRFFAVRPEGSVSTLKIQRTERGDSAVYLCASSPDRGGGYTFGSGTRLTVV.

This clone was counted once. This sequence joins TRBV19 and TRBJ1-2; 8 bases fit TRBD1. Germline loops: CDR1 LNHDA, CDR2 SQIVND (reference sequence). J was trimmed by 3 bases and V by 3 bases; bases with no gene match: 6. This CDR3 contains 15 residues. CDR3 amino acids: CASSIGRQGHYGYTF. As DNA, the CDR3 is TGTGCCAGTAGTATTGGCCGACAGGGGCACTATGGCTACACCTTC.

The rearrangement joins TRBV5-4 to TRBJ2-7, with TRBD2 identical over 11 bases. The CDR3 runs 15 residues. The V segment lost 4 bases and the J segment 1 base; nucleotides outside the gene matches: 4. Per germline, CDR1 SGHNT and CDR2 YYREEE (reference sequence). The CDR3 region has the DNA TGTGCCAGCAGCGCCGGGACTAGCGGATCCTACGAGCAGTACTTC. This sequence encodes CASSAGTSGSYEQYF.

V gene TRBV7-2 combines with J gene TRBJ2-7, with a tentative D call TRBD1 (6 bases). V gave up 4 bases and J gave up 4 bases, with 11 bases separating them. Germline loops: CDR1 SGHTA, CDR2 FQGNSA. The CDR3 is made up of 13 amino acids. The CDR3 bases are TGTGCCAGCAGCTACGACGACAGGTACGAGCAGTACTTC. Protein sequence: CASSYDDRYEQYF.

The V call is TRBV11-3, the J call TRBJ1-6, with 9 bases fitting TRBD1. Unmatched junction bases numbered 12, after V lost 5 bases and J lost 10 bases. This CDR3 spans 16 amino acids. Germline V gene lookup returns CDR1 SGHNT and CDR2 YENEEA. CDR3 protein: CASSHQWDRARSPLHF. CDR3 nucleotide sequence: TGTGCCAGCAGCCACCAGTGGGACAGGGCTCGCTCACCCCTCCACTTT. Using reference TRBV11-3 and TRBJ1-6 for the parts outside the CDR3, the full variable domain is EAGVVQSPRYKIIEKKQPVAFWCNPISGHNTLYWYLQNLGQGPELLIRYENEEAVDDSQLPKDRFSAERLKGVDSTLKIQPAELGDSAVYLCASSHQWDRARSPLHFGNGTRLTVT.